The T cell receptor (beta chain) described here comes from a study of persistence of HIV-infected CD4 T cells. Across the study: A larger, less memory-rich fraction responded to anti-CD3/anti-CD28 beads than to antigen. Findings and caveats of the study: The rare CMV-responding cells with HIV-1 proviruses were not separately TCR-sequenced.

Nonspecific anti-CD3/anti-CD28 bead stimulation represents the broad CD4+ T cell repertoire. CD4+ T cells upregulating both CD40 ligand and CD69 were sorted as responding cells. Donors had CD4+ T cell counts above 400 cells/uL and were CMV-seropositive. The libraries were made with immunoSEQ version 4 in survey mode. Data came from immunoSEQ multiplex PCR; TCRdb stores just in-frame clones and leaves some out. In the table there are 40,000 to 45,000 clones, more than 80% of which are singletons. The CDR3 covers 16 residues. V lost 7 bases and J lost 0, with 13 bases in between. Germline-derived CDR1 and CDR2 are MNHEY and SMNVEV (reference sequence). This clone occurred once. Its antigen remains unknown.

The sequence was obtained from an adult man with HIV who was CMV-seropositive. Sequenced here: CD4+ T cells sorted from PBMCs after approximately 20-hour stimulation, sampled from a patient who received antiretroviral therapy. This chain uses TRBV27 with TRBJ2-6; D call uncertain. The CDR3 loop reads CASMRHEFSGANVLTF. The CDR3 nucleotides read TGTGCCAGCATGCGACATGAGTTCTCTGGGGCCAACGTCCTGACTTTC. The full variable domain, completed using reference TRBV27 and TRBJ2-6, is EAQVTQNPRYLITVTGKKLTVTCSQNMNHEYMSWYRQDPGLGLRQIYYSMNVEVTDKGDVPEGYKVSRKEKRNFPLILESPSPNQTSLYFCASMRHEFSGANVLTFGAGSRLTVL.